This TCR beta chain was profiled in a study of blood T cells in healthy people across ages (dated by TCRdb to between 2014 and 2016). About the investigation overall: In model experiments, template switching captured roughly one uniquely barcoded TCR beta cDNA molecule for every two T cells. The study measured age-related changes in TCR beta repertoire diversity using deep sequencing normalized with unique cDNA molecular identifiers. The donors were split into four age groups: young (average about 15 years), middle-aged (about 40), aged (62) and long-lived (approximately 80). Donors of different ages were randomly distributed across sequencing lanes to avoid experimental bias. Using the same blood draw, the study looked at two additional independent replicas of 1 million unique cDNA reads for two donors, one aged 18 to 29 and the other aged 80 or older. General findings and caveats noted by the study authors: Because profiling used bulk unsorted PBMCs, naive and antigen-experienced compartments could not be compared conclusively. Because donor CMV infection status was unknown, age-related changes in expanded clonotypes were potentially confounded. As age increased, observed TCR beta diversity per million T cells dropped in a roughly linear way, and a significant reduction was already evident by age about 40. There was a strong correlation between observed TCR beta diversity and the percentage of naive T cells measured by flow cytometry. The long-lived group showed more naive CD4+ T cells, fewer expanded clones and increased TCR diversity than the aged group, suggesting age selection. Estimates of total diversity based on one million sequenced T cells were regarded as lower bounds and as underestimates.

There are a few counts of this clonotype. There is no known antigen for this receptor. No quality values exist for individual bases; no much larger clone is one base distant. Library creation used 5' RACE. The listed sequencing device is Illumina HiSeq 2500. A second PCR of roughly 7 to 12 cycles was run with a J-beta primer mix and a sample-barcoded 5' primer. Each TCR beta cDNA molecule received a unique molecular identifier from a template-switch 5' adaptor carrying 12 random nucleotides. At least 3 million CDR3-containing paired-end reads were obtained from each sample. First-strand cDNA synthesis was performed from all RNA using the Mint cDNA synthesis kit, with priming by a TRBC-specific oligonucleotide. Following uracil-DNA glycosylase treatment, a first 18-cycle PCR with universal primers M1SS and BC2_uni_R was performed on all cDNA. The study's own analysis went as follows. Each sample was normalized by randomly selecting 1 million high-quality reads, each carrying a distinct molecular identifier. Instead of being binned into consensus sequences, reads with shared molecular identifiers were discarded. MiTCR, set to a Q25 quality threshold and the strictest error-elimination algorithm, was used for CDR3 identification, clonotype clustering and error correction. A nonparametric unseen species model with Euler transformation was used to estimate lower-bound total TCR beta diversity. TCRdb reran the public reads through fastp at Q25 and MiXCR, keeping productive beta chains. Identical CDR3 proteins give one entry, which carries the most common genes and DNA. Clone size and V and J calls follow TCRdb, not the original study. The sample table holds some 1.5 million distinct CDR3 sequences, of which 28% were seen once. Of the sample, 7.7% falls within the top ten clones.

The donors were roughly 40 Caucasian individuals from Russia, aged roughly 6 to 90 years, who were systemically healthy. Ten milliliters of peripheral blood were drawn from each donor into EDTA-treated Vacutainer tubes. PBMCs were isolated by Ficoll-Paque density-gradient centrifugation, with at least 6 million obtained per sample. Total RNA, at least 6 micrograms per sample, was extracted from PBMCs with Trizol reagent. Naive CD45RAhigh/CD27high T cell percentages were measured by flow cytometry on a PBMC aliquot from every donor. The clonotype was recovered from a woman between 25 and 40 years old in good health. Sequencing input: blood.

The CDR3 in this case is CASSNDRLGNQPQHF. The sequenced DNA is TGTGCCAGCAGTAATGACAGGCTGGGCAATCAGCCCCAGCATTTT. This sequence uses TRBV7-2 and TRBJ1-5, and the D gene may be TRBD1, 6 bases matching. Via the germline V gene, CDR1 is SGHTA and CDR2 FQGNSA. The CDR3 spans 15 residues, from the cysteine through the phenylalanine. Here the CDR3 DNA is all that survives: 45 bases in frame from base 1. V sheds 6 bases and J sheds 2 bases, leaving 14 bases between their ends.